This T cell receptor (beta chain) is drawn from a study of blood T cell repertoires in COVID-19. Study-level information: T cells, B-cell-depleted T cells, or PBMCs supplied cDNA or gDNA.

Authors' analysis steps: Amplifying reference gene primers gave estimates of nucleated cell counts. Sequencing used immunoSEQ multiplex PCR; TCRdb keeps in-frame clones, though not all of them. From that table come the V and J calls and clone size; the DNA was used to work out D and trimming. This repertoire shows more than 65,000 clones, roughly 87% found once; its top ten account for approximately 7%. Between the trimmed V and J ends, which lost 4 bases and 0 bases, there was a span of 10 bases. The CDR3 is made up of 14 amino acids. Per the germline V gene, CDR1 is SGDLS and CDR2 is YYNGEE. The TCR sequence derives from a man aged 50 to 60 with active COVID-19. The sequenced sample consisted of peripheral blood. The V and J genes are TRBV9 and TRBJ1-1; D unclear. CDR3 bases: TGTGCCAGCAGCCGGGGTGGGTTGAACACTGAAGCTTTCTTT. This gives the protein CASSRGGLNTEAFF. Using reference TRBV9 and TRBJ1-1 for the parts outside the CDR3, the full variable domain is DSGVTQTPKHLITATGQRVTLRCSPRSGDLSVYWYQQSLDQGLQFLIQYYNGEERAKGNILERFSAQQFPDLHSELNLSSLELGDSALYFCASSRGGLNTEAFFGQGTRLTVV.